The next 30 T cell receptor beta chains were all read from a single sample in a study of shared clonotypes between healthy human individuals. Only in-frame clones appear in the TCRdb table, and some are missing; sequencing was by immunoSEQ multiplex PCR. The sample lists a few million clones, around 93% seen once, with about 0.36% in the top ten. The sequenced sample consisted of naive CD4+ T cells from PBMCs. Subset: CD45RA+ positively selected. All receptors come from a man between 18 and 35 years old in good health. Some clones in this sample may be carry-over from other donors' samples.

The chain uses TRBV5-4 and TRBJ1-2; D is undetermined. This CDR3 is built from 15 residues. Per germline, CDR1 SGHNT and CDR2 YYREEE (reference sequence). Trimming shortened V by 3 bases and J by 0 bases, and 12 bases separated the two germline ends. The CDR3 DNA follows: TGTGCCAGCAGCTACCGGGCCTCGACTAACTATGGCTACACCTTC. Translated: CASSYRASTNYGYTF.

The genes are TRBV28 and TRBJ2-2; 7 positions match TRBD1. CDR1 is MDHEN and CDR2 is SYDVKM in the germline V gene. Germline trimming cut 6 bases from V and 4 bases from J; bases unmatched to any gene: 8. The CDR3 extends over 15 amino acids. CDR3 bases: TGTGCCAGCAGGACGGGACAGTGGGGCACCGGGGAGCTGTTTTTT. Its translation: CASRTGQWGTGELFF.

The chain is built from TRBV27 and TRBJ2-7; 12 bases are shared with TRBD1. Per germline, CDR1 MNHEY and CDR2 SMNVEV (reference sequence). The CDR3 runs 17 residues. With 1 base clipped from V and 5 bases from J, the junction kept 9 bases outside the gene matches. The CDR3 DNA reads as TGTGCCAGCAGTTTATTGGGACAGGGGGCTTCCAGCCACGAGCAGTACTTC. Protein product: CASSLLGQGASSHEQYF.

The V gene is TRBV15, the J gene TRBJ2-2, with D possibly TRBD2 on 6 matching bases. This CDR3 comprises 21 residues. Germline CDR1 and CDR2: LNHNV and YYDKDF (reference sequence). Trimming cost V 1 base and J 4 bases, with 28 bases left between them. CDR3 residues: CATSRAHSPSGTRPGTGELFF. The CDR3 nucleotides are TGTGCCACCAGCAGAGCACATTCCCCATCCGGGACTCGCCCGGGCACCGGGGAGCTGTTTTTT.

V is TRBV28 and J is TRBJ2-2; D possibly corresponds to TRBD2 (5 bases). Germline V gives CDR1 MDHEN, CDR2 SYDVKM. This CDR3 comprises 18 residues. V lost 1 base and J lost 1, with 16 bases in between. The CDR3: CASSLSWLAGVNTGELFF. In DNA form, the CDR3 reads TGTGCCAGCAGTTTATCGTGGTTGGCGGGTGTGAACACCGGGGAGCTGTTTTTT.

The chain combines TRBV5-4 with TRBJ2-2; no reliable D call. Germline V gives CDR1 SGHNT, CDR2 YYREEE (reference sequence). This CDR3 region has 13 residues. Deletions cut 0 bases from V and 4 bases from J, with 4 bases between. The CDR3 sequence: CASSLDPTGELFF. CDR3 DNA: TGTGCCAGCAGCTTGGACCCCACCGGGGAGCTGTTTTTT.

The chain carries TRBV9 and TRBJ2-3; 7 bases map to TRBD2. The length of the CDR3 is 15 residues. V lost 1 base to trimming and J lost 4 bases; unmatched junction nucleotides: 6. Germline V gene lookup returns CDR1 SGDLS and CDR2 YYNGEE. CDR3 sequence reads: CASSVRAGDADTQYF. DNA for the CDR3: TGTGCCAGCAGCGTACGGGCGGGAGACGCAGATACGCAGTATTTT.

The CDR3 is CSARWYEQYF. The DNA of the CDR3 is TGCAGTGCTAGATGGTACGAGCAGTACTTC. This rearrangement joins TRBV20-1 to TRBJ2-7; D is ambiguous. Per the germline V gene, CDR1 is DFQATT and CDR2 is SNEGSKA (reference sequence). Deletions cut 2 bases from V and 4 bases from J, with 3 bases between. The CDR3 runs 10 residues.

This clone was counted once. CDR3 protein: CASSVAGGNYNEQFF. The CDR3 DNA reads as TGTGCCAGCAGCGTAGCGGGAGGGAACTACAATGAGCAGTTCTTC. The V gene is TRBV9, the J gene TRBJ2-1; 8 nucleotides align to TRBD2. CDR3 length equals 15 residues. V was clipped by 0 bases and J by 3 bases; unmatched bases: 2. Germline V gene sequence: CDR1 SGDLS, CDR2 YYNGEE.

The J gene is TRBJ2-3, the V gene TRBV6-6; D ambiguous. The CDR3 consists of 14 residues. CDR1 is MNHNY and CDR2 is SVGAGI in the germline V gene (reference sequence). Trimming cost V 7 bases and J 1 base, with 12 bases left between them. Written as DNA, the CDR3 is TGTGCCAGCAAACCGAGAGTCGGCACAGATACGCAGTATTTT. Translating it yields CASKPRVGTDTQYF.

This chain links TRBV7-9 with TRBJ2-2; no firm D call. Germline loops: CDR1 SEHNR, CDR2 FQNEAQ (reference sequence). Trimming left V 3 bases short and J 6 bases short, with 14 bases between. CDR3 size: 15 residues. The CDR3 DNA reads TGTGCCAGCAGCTTCAACTCCCGAGGTCCCGGGGAGCTGTTTTTT. Encoded protein: CASSFNSRGPGELFF.

The V gene is TRBV6-5, the J gene TRBJ1-5; D call uncertain. Trimming took off 6 bases at V and 4 bases at J, with 4 bases between the two ends. Per the germline V gene, CDR1 is MNHEY and CDR2 is SVGAGI. This CDR3 comprises 11 residues. CDR3 amino acids: CASSPNQPQHF. CDR3 DNA sequence: TGTGCCAGCAGCCCTAATCAGCCCCAGCATTTT.

The gene calls are TRBV28 and TRBJ1-1, with TRBD1 matching 9 bases. CDR1 MDHEN and CDR2 SYDVKM come from the germline V gene. J lost 0 bases, V lost 10 bases, and 12 bases had no gene match. The CDR3 consists of 16 residues. CDR3: CATTGGALGLNTEAFF. CDR3 coding DNA: TGTGCCACCACAGGGGGCGCCTTGGGGCTGAACACTGAAGCTTTCTTT.

V is TRBV19 and J is TRBJ1-5; D not resolved. With 5 bases removed from V and 6 bases from J, the gap between germline ends came to 17 bases. In germline, CDR1 is LNHDA, CDR2 SQIVND (reference sequence). The CDR3 extends over 15 amino acids. In DNA form, the CDR3 reads TGTGCCAGTAGTGCCCAGAGCTTGGGTGGTCAGCCCCAGCATTTT. This codes for CASSAQSLGGQPQHF.

This clone has a handful of counts. The chain recombines TRBV9 with TRBJ1-3; no reliable D call. Trimming stripped 1 base from V and 0 bases from J, with 8 bases between. Germline CDR1 is SGDLS and CDR2 is YYNGEE. The CDR3 consists of 15 residues. The CDR3 region is CASSVSPVSGNTIYF. The DNA for the CDR3 is TGTGCCAGCAGCGTAAGTCCAGTCTCTGGAAACACCATATATTTT. Supplemented by reference TRBV9 and TRBJ1-3, the full variable domain reads DSGVTQTPKHLITATGQRVTLRCSPRSGDLSVYWYQQSLDQGLQFLIQYYNGEERAKGNILERFSAQQFPDLHSELNLSSLELGDSALYFCASSVSPVSGNTIYFGEGSWLTVV.

The chain employs TRBV7-3 and TRBJ2-1; 9 positions match TRBD2. The CDR3 consists of 15 residues. V trimming: 3 bases; J trimming: 3 bases; junction bases outside the gene matches: 3. Per germline, CDR1 SGHTA and CDR2 FQGTGA. This CDR3 is CASSLGGRDYNEQFF. The DNA of the CDR3 is TGTGCCAGCAGCTTGGGCGGGAGGGACTACAATGAGCAGTTCTTC.

As concerns this clone: A read error may account for a junction end that differs from germline. The rearrangement links TRBV7-3 to TRBJ2-3; D gene ambiguous. The CDR3 consists of 12 residues. Germline V gene data show CDR1 as SGHTA and CDR2 as FQGTGA. The CDR3 is CASSITGDTQYF. The DNA of the CDR3 is TGTGCCAGCAGCATAACCGGGGATACGCAGTATTTT.

V gene TRBV5-4 combines with J gene TRBJ1-1; D gene ambiguous. This CDR3 region has 16 residues. The germline CDR1 and CDR2 sequences are SGHNT and YYREEE (reference sequence). V dropped 0 bases and J dropped 1 base, with 13 bases sitting between them. This CDR3 reads CASSLGHPGRNTEAFF. The CDR3 DNA is TGTGCCAGCAGCTTGGGGCATCCCGGTCGGAACACTGAAGCTTTCTTT.

The rearrangement links TRBV6-6 to TRBJ1-2; D not certain. The CDR3 spans 13 residues. V lost 5 bases, J lost 2 bases, and 9 bases lay in between. CDR1 is MNHNY and CDR2 is SVGAGI in the germline V gene (reference sequence). The CDR3 DNA reads as TGTGCCAGCAGTAACTGGGAGAACTATGGCTACACCTTC. This codes for CASSNWENYGYTF.

The rearrangement links TRBV6-4 to TRBJ2-2, with 7 bases identical to TRBD2. V shed 5 bases, J shed 4 bases, and the junction held 4 bases outside the gene matches. Germline V gene sequence: CDR1 MRHNA, CDR2 SNTAGT. This CDR3 is 14 amino acids long. CDR3 residues: CASSLAESTGELFF. The CDR3 DNA is TGTGCCAGCAGTCTAGCGGAGAGCACCGGGGAGCTGTTTTTT.

This clone has a handful of counts. The V call is TRBV5-1, the J call TRBJ2-2, with D unresolved. The CDR3 extends over 15 amino acids. The V gene lost 1 base and the J gene lost 0 bases, with 7 bases spanning the gap. The germline V gene encodes CDR1 SGHRS and CDR2 YFSETQ. CDR3 protein: CASSLLDANTGELFF. The CDR3 DNA follows: TGCGCCAGCAGCTTGCTAGACGCGAACACCGGGGAGCTGTTTTTT.

The gene calls are TRBV9 and TRBJ2-7, with D tentatively TRBD1 or TRBD2 (6 bases each). This CDR3 contains 14 residues. V gave up 3 bases and J gave up 2 bases, with 12 bases separating them. Germline V gene lookup returns CDR1 SGDLS and CDR2 YYNGEE. CDR3 DNA sequence: TGTGCCAGCAGCGCCCGGGGGCGTCCCTACGAGCAGTACTTC. Protein product: CASSARGRPYEQYF.

Regarding this clone: This specimen includes other DNA sequences encoding the same CDR3. V usage is TRBV6-5 and J usage is TRBJ2-2, with a tentative D call TRBD2 (5 bases). This CDR3 is 12 amino acids long. V was clipped by 6 bases and J by 5 bases, with 7 bases between them. Germline V gives CDR1 MNHEY, CDR2 SVGAGI. CDR3 nucleotides: TGTGCCAGCAGGAGAGGGACCGGGGAGCTGTTTTTT. Residues: CASRRGTGELFF.

CDR3 amino acids: CASSFGQGNTGELFF. As DNA, the CDR3 is TGTGCCAGCAGTTTCGGACAGGGGAACACCGGGGAGCTGTTTTTT. The chain has TRBV27 and TRBJ2-2; 8 bases match TRBD1. The germline V gene encodes CDR1 MNHEY and CDR2 SMNVEV (reference sequence). CDR3 length: 15 residues. With V trimmed by 3 bases and J by 1 base, 1 base remained unmatched.

The chain employs TRBV5-6 and TRBJ2-1; TRBD2 matches at 15 bases. J lost 9 bases, V lost 3 bases, and 4 bases had no gene match. Germline loops: CDR1 SGHDT, CDR2 YYEEEE. This CDR3 is 15 amino acids long. CDR3 residues: CASSSGTSGRTEQFF. CDR3 DNA sequence: TGTGCCAGCAGCTCGGGGACTAGCGGGAGGACTGAGCAGTTCTTC.

The rearrangement joins TRBV29-1 to TRBJ2-1; 10 bases map to TRBD2. This CDR3 has 17 residues. Germline V CDR1 and CDR2: SQVTM, ANQGSEA. With V trimmed by 4 bases and J by 0 bases, 9 bases remained unmatched. The CDR3 DNA follows: TGCAGCGTTGTTGGGTCTAGCGGGAGAATCTCCTACAATGAGCAGTTCTTC. Its translation: CSVVGSSGRISYNEQFF.

V and J are TRBV6-1 and TRBJ1-2, with D uncertain. Germline assignment: CDR1 MNHNS and CDR2 SASEGT. V shed 4 bases and J shed 1 base, with 10 bases lying between them. The CDR3 has 14 residues. This chain's CDR3 is CASSGNPFNYGYTF. CDR3 nucleotides: TGTGCCAGCAGTGGGAACCCGTTTAACTATGGCTACACCTTC.

CDR3 region: CASSSTRMARDREDGYTF. The DNA of the CDR3 is TGTGCCAGCAGCTCCACTAGGATGGCCCGGGACAGGGAGGATGGCTACACCTTC. V usage is TRBV7-2 and J usage is TRBJ1-2, with 9 bases matching TRBD1. Unmatched junction bases numbered 18, after V lost 4 bases and J lost 6 bases. The CDR3 has 18 residues. From germline, CDR1 is SGHTA and CDR2 FQGNSA.

The rearrangement links TRBV30 to TRBJ2-2; D possibly uses TRBD1 or TRBD2 (5 bases each). Trimming cost V 5 bases and J 6 bases, with 19 bases left between them. This CDR3 comprises 15 residues. Per germline, CDR1 GTSNPN and CDR2 SVGIG (reference sequence). This CDR3 is CAWRPSGRAAGELFF. CDR3 DNA sequence: TGTGCCTGGCGGCCATCGGGGCGCGCGGCCGGGGAGCTGTTTTTT.

The chain combines TRBV11-3 with TRBJ2-7, with D perhaps assigned TRBD1 or TRBD2 (5 bases each). The CDR3 runs 13 residues. Germline-derived CDR1 and CDR2 are SGHNT and YENEEA. Trimming stripped 3 bases from V and 4 bases from J, with 10 bases between. This CDR3 reads CASSFEGLYEQYF. CDR3 sequence (DNA): TGTGCCAGCAGCTTTGAGGGGTTATACGAGCAGTACTTC. The full variable domain, its missing parts supplied by reference TRBV11-3 and TRBJ2-7, is EAGVVQSPRYKIIEKKQPVAFWCNPISGHNTLYWYLQNLGQGPELLIRYENEEAVDDSQLPKDRFSAERLKGVDSTLKIQPAELGDSAVYLCASSFEGLYEQYFGPGTRLTVT.